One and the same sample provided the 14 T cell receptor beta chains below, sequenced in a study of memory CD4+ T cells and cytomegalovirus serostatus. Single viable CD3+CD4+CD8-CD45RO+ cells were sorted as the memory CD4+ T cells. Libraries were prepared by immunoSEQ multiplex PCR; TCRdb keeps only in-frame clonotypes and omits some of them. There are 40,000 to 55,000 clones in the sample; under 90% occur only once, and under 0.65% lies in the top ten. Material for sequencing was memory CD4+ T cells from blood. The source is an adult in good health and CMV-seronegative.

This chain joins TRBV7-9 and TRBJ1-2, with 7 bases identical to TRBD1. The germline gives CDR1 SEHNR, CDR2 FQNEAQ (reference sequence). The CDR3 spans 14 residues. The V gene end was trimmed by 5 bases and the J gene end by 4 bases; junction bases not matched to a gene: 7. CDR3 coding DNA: TGTGCCAGCAGCCCGATGACAGGGATCTATGGCTACACCTTC. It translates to CASSPMTGIYGYTF.

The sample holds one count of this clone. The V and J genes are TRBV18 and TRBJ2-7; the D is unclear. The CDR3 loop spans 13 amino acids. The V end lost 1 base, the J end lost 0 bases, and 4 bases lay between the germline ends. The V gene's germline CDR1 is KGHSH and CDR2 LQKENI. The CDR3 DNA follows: TGTGCCAGCTCACCACGGGACTCCTACGAGCAGTACTTC. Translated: CASSPRDSYEQYF. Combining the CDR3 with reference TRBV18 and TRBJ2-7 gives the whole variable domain NAGVMQNPRHLVRRRGQEARLRCSPMKGHSHVYWYRQLPEEGLKFMVYLQKENIIDESGMPKERFSAEFPKEGPSILRIQQVVRGDSAAYFCASSPRDSYEQYFGPGTRLTVT.

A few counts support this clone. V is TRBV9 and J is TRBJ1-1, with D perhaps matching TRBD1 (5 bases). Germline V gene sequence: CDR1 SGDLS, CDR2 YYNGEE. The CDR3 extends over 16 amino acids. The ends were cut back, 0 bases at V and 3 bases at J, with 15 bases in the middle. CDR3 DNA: TGTGCCAGCAGCGTAGCTCTCGGGGGACCTGACACTGAAGCTTTCTTT. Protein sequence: CASSVALGGPDTEAFF.

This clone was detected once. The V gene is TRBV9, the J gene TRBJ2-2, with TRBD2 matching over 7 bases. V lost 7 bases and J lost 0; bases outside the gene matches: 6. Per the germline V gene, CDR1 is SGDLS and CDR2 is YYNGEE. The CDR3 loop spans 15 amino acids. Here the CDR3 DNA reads TGTGCCAGCGGCCGGGAGGTCGCGAACACCGGGGAGCTGTTTTTT. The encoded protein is CASGREVANTGELFF.

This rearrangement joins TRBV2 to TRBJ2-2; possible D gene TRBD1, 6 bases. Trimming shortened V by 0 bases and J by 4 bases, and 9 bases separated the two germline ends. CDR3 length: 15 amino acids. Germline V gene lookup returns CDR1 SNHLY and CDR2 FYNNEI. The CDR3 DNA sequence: TGTGCCAGCAGTGAAGCGTGGGGGCCCACCGGGGAGCTGTTTTTT. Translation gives CASSEAWGPTGELFF.

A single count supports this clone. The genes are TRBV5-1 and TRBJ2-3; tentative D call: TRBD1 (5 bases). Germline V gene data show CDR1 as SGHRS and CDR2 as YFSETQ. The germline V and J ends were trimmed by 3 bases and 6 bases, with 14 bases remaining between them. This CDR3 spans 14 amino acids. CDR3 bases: TGCGCCAGCAGCTCAGGGATTCTCACGGATACGCAGTATTTT. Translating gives CASSSGILTDTQYF.

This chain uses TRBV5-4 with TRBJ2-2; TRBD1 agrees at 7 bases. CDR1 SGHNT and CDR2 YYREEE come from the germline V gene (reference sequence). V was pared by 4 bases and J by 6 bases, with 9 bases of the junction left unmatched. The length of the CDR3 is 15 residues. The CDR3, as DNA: TGTGCCAGCAGCCCCGGACAGGCGAGGGCCGGGGAGCTGTTTTTT. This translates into CASSPGQARAGELFF.

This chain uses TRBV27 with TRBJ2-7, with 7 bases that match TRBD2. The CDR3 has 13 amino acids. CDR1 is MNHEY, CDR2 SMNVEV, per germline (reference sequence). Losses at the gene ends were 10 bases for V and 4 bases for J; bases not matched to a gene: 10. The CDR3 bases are TGTGCCACCAATTCTATGGGGGGGTACGAGCAGTACTTC. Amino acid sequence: CATNSMGGYEQYF.

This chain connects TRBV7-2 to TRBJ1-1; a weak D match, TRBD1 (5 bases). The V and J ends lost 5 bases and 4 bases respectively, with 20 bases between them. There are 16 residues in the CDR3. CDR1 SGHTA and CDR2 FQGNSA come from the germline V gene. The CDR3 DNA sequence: TGTGCCAGCAGCGGGGGGAGCTCCCGGAGGAGCACTGAAGCTTTCTTT. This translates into CASSGGSSRRSTEAFF. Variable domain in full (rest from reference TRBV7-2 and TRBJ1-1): GAGVSQSPSNKVTEKGKDVELRCDPISGHTALYWYRQSLGQGLEFLIYFQGNSAPDKSGLPSDRFSAERTGGSVSTLTIQRTQQEDSAVYLCASSGGSSRRSTEAFFGQGTRLTVV.

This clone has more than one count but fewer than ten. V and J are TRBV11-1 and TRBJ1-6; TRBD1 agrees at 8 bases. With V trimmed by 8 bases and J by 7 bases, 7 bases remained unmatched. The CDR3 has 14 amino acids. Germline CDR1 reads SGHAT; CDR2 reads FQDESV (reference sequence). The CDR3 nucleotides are TGTGCCAGCGAGATGGGACAGGCAAATTCACCCCTCCACTTT. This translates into CASEMGQANSPLHF.

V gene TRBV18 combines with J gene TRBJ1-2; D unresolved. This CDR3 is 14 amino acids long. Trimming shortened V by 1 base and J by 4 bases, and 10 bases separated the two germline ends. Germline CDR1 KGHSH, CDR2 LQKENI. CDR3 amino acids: CASSPRKEFYGYTF. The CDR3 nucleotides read TGTGCCAGCTCACCACGTAAGGAATTCTATGGCTACACCTTC.

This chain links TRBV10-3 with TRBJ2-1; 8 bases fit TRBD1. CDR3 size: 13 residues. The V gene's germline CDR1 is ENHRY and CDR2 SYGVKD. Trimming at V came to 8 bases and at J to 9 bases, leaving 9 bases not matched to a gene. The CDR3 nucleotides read TGTGCCATCCAACCGGGACAGGCCGGTGAGCAGTTCTTC. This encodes CAIQPGQAGEQFF.

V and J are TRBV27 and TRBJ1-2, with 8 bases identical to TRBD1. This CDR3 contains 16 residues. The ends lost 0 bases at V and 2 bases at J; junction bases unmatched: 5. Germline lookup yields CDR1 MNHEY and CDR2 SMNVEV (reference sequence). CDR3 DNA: TGTGCCAGCAGTTTATCTGGGACAGGAACCAACTATGGCTACACCTTC. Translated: CASSLSGTGTNYGYTF.

CDR3 region: CAMGSSWDQPQHF. The CDR3, as DNA: TGTGCCATGGGGAGCTCGTGGGATCAGCCCCAGCATTTT. This sequence joins TRBV10-3 and TRBJ1-5; D remains ambiguous. From germline, CDR1 is ENHRY and CDR2 SYGVKD. V was clipped by 9 bases and J by 5 bases, with 14 bases between them. This CDR3 spans 13 amino acids.